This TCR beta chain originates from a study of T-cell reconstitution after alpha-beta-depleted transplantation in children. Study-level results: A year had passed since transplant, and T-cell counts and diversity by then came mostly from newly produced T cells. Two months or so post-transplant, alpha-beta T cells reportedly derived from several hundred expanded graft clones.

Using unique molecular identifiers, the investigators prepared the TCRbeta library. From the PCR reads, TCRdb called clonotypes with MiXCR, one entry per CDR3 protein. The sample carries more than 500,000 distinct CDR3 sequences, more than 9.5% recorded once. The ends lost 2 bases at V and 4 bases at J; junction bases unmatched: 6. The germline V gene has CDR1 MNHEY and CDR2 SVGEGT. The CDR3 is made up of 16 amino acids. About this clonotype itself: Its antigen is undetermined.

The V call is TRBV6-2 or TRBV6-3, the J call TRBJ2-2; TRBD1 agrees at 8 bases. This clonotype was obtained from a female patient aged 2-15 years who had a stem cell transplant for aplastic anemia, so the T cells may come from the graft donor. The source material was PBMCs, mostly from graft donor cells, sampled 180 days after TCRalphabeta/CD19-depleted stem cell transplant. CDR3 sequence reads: CASSYPHRGFTGELFF. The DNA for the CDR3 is TGTGCCAGCAGTTACCCGCACAGGGGGTTCACCGGGGAGCTGTTTTTT.